This is a list of T cell receptor beta chains from one sample in a study of long-term antiretroviral therapy in people with HIV. Assay used: immunoSEQ multiplex PCR; TCRdb lists only in-frame clones, some missing. The repertoire holds approximately 17,000 clones, with roughly 88% as singletons. The sequencing here drew on unsorted PBMCs, taken 0.7 years before starting antiretroviral therapy. The receptors were gathered from a man aged 50-59 years with HIV. CDR3s include the opening cysteine and the closing phenylalanine or tryptophan. The D gene is left open where the match is weak. Rows give clone size only sometimes, using once, few, many, or a class for an expanded clone.

CDR3 DNA	CDR3 protein	clone size	D gene	V gene	J gene
TGCGCCAGCAGTGTACCTTACACAGATACGCAGTATTTT	CASSVPYTDTQYF	.	.	TRBV10-2	TRBJ2-3
TGTGCCATCAGTGAGCTAGCGGGCCTATCCTACAATGAGCAGTTCTTC	CAISELAGLSYNEQFF	.	TRBD2	TRBV10-3	TRBJ2-1
TGTGCCAGCAGCTCTGGGACAGAAAGGGGTGAAAAACTGTTTTTT	CASSSGTERGEKLFF	.	TRBD1	TRBV5-8	TRBJ1-4
TGTGCCGCCTCCGAGACAGGGGGTCGCGGCTACACCTTC	CAASETGGRGYTF	.	TRBD1	TRBV10-3	TRBJ1-2
TGTGCCTGGACCAACTGGGACAGGGGTTATGAGCAGTACTTC	CAWTNWDRGYEQYF	.	TRBD1	TRBV30	TRBJ2-7
TGTGCCTGGAGTCCGTGGGCTAGCGGCAACAATGAGCAGTTCTTC	CAWSPWASGNNEQFF	.	TRBD2	TRBV30	TRBJ2-1
TGTGCCAGCAGCGTAATCGACTGGAGCACAGATACGCAGTATTTT	CASSVIDWSTDTQYF	.	.	TRBV9	TRBJ2-3
TGTGCCAGCAGGGCGACAGGGGTAGGCACCGGGGAGCTGTTTTTT	CASRATGVGTGELFF	few	TRBD1	TRBV27	TRBJ2-2
TGTGCCAGCCCCGGGACTAGCGGACGCACAGATACGCAGTATTTT	CASPGTSGRTDTQYF	.	TRBD2	TRBV5-4	TRBJ2-3
TGTGCCAGCAAGGGCGATTTTGACACCGGGGAGCTGTTTTTT	CASKGDFDTGELFF	.	.	TRBV27	TRBJ2-2
TGCAGCCTGAGGGGCGTTCCGGGCTCCTACAATGAGCAGTTCTTC	CSLRGVPGSYNEQFF	.	.	TRBV29-1	TRBJ2-1
TGCGCCAGCAGCCAAGATTACAGGGCAGATACGCAGTATTTT	CASSQDYRADTQYF	.	.	TRBV4-1	TRBJ2-3
TGTGCCAGCAGCCCGGGACAGTCCTATGGCTACACCTTC	CASSPGQSYGYTF	.	TRBD1	TRBV7-6	TRBJ1-2
TGTGCCAGCAGCGTAATTGTGAACACCGGGGAGCTGTTTTTT	CASSVIVNTGELFF	.	.	TRBV9	TRBJ2-2
TGTGCCAGCAGCTTAGGTCTCGGGGGCCCCACAGATACGCAGTATTTT	CASSLGLGGPTDTQYF	.	.	TRBV11-3	TRBJ2-3
TGTGCCATCAGTGGGGCACTACCGGGACTTTCGGGACCTCGCACAGATACGCAGTATTTT	CAISGALPGLSGPRTDTQYF	.	.	TRBV10-3	TRBJ2-3
TGTGCCAGCTCTCACCGGAACAGGCCCACCTACGAGCAGTACTTC	CASSHRNRPTYEQYF	.	.	TRBV6-1	TRBJ2-7
TGTGCCAGCAGTCCAGTCCGGGCCACTGAAGCTTTCTTT	CASSPVRATEAFF	.	.	TRBV7-9	TRBJ1-1
TGTGCCAGCAGCTTGGGGACCGTGACTACCTCTGGAAACACCATATATTTT	CASSLGTVTTSGNTIYF	.	.	TRBV13	TRBJ1-3
TGTGCCAGCAGTTTTACAGGGGATGGCTACACCTTC	CASSFTGDGYTF	.	TRBD1	TRBV6-5	TRBJ1-2
TGTGCCAGCAGCGTAAATGGCTGGGCCGAAGAGGAGCAGTACTTC	CASSVNGWAEEEQYF	.	.	TRBV9	TRBJ2-7
TGTGCCAGCAGCCAGAACCCGGGAGGAGCGGAGACCCAGTACTTC	CASSQNPGGAETQYF	.	TRBD2	TRBV7-2	TRBJ2-5
TGTGCCAGCAGCCTCTCGGGCCAGACCTATGGCTACACCTTC	CASSLSGQTYGYTF	.	.	TRBV7-2	TRBJ1-2
TGTGCCAGCAGCTTGGCCATGGGAGAAAAACTGTTTTTT	CASSLAMGEKLFF	once	.	TRBV7-9	TRBJ1-4
TGTGCCAGCAGATTAGCGGGGGGGCCGTTCGAGCAGTACTTC	CASRLAGGPFEQYF	.	TRBD2	TRBV28	TRBJ2-7
TGTGCCTGGAGTGTCACAGATACGCAGTATTTT	CAWSVTDTQYF	.	.	TRBV30	TRBJ2-3
TGCGCCAGCAGCCAACGTAGCGGGGGTATCTACAATGAGCAGTTCTTC	CASSQRSGGIYNEQFF	.	TRBD2	TRBV4-3	TRBJ2-1
TGTGCCAGCAGCTCAGTCGGTGGACAGTTAAAACTGTTTTTT	CASSSVGGQLKLFF	.	.	TRBV11-2	TRBJ1-4
TGTGCCAGCAGCTTGGTTTTAGCCCGAGGACAGAACTATGGCTACACCTTC	CASSLVLARGQNYGYTF	.	.	TRBV5-4	TRBJ1-2
TGTGCCAGCAACTACCCTAGCGGGAGGGCCGCCGGGGAGCTGTTTTTT	CASNYPSGRAAGELFF	.	TRBD2	TRBV7-9	TRBJ2-2
TGTGCCAGCAGTGAGTCTCCCCGGGAAACTAATGAAAAACTGTTTTTT	CASSESPRETNEKLFF	.	.	TRBV6-1	TRBJ1-4
TGTGCCAGCGTACGAACAGGGGTAAATCAGCCCCAGCATTTT	CASVRTGVNQPQHF	.	TRBD1	TRBV5-8	TRBJ1-5
TGTGCCAGCAGTGACCTCGACAGGGTGGCTGGAAACACCATATATTTT	CASSDLDRVAGNTIYF	.	TRBD1	TRBV25-1	TRBJ1-3
TGTGCCAGCAGCTTAGATTCAGGTTTCCGTGAGGGCACAGATACGCAGTATTTT	CASSLDSGFREGTDTQYF	.	.	TRBV7-9	TRBJ2-3
TGTGCCAGCAGCCCGGGACTAGCGGGAGGTTTTCAAGAGACCCAGTACTTC	CASSPGLAGGFQETQYF	.	TRBD2	TRBV5-4	TRBJ2-5
TGTGCCAGCAGAATACAGGGAGAATCCCTCCACTTT	CASRIQGESLHF	.	.	TRBV6-1	TRBJ1-6
TGTGCCAGCAGCTTAATGACCCCCGGCGACAGCCCTAATTCCGCCGAGCAGTACTTC	CASSLMTPGDSPNSAEQYF	.	.	TRBV7-6	TRBJ2-7
TGTGCCAGCAGTTTCTCGGGGGGCAGGGGAGGCTATAATTCACCCCTCCACTTT	CASSFSGGRGGYNSPLHF	.	.	TRBV27	TRBJ1-6
TGTGCCAGCAGCTTAGGCGAGTGGCAGGGAGACTACGAGCAGTACTTC	CASSLGEWQGDYEQYF	.	.	TRBV7-9	TRBJ2-7
TGTGCCAGTAGTACGGACAGGGGGGCCAGCAATCAGCCCCAGCATTTT	CASSTDRGASNQPQHF	.	TRBD1	TRBV19	TRBJ1-5
TGTGCCAGCAGCCTAGACAGGAATAATGGCTACACCTTC	CASSLDRNNGYTF	.	.	TRBV7-2	TRBJ1-2
TGTGCCAGCAGCGTAGAGGGGGATAGCAATCAGCCCCAGCATTTT	CASSVEGDSNQPQHF	.	.	TRBV9	TRBJ1-5
TGTGCCAGCAGCTTAACCCCAGGGACTAGCGGGAGGGCCTCCGAGCAGTACTTC	CASSLTPGTSGRASEQYF	.	TRBD2	TRBV7-3	TRBJ2-7
TGTGCCAGCAGCTTGGCGGGGGGCAGGAACACTGAAGCTTTCTTT	CASSLAGGRNTEAFF	.	.	TRBV5-6	TRBJ1-1
TGTGCCAGCTCACAAGGGACCAATCAGCCCCAGCATTTT	CASSQGTNQPQHF	.	.	TRBV18	TRBJ1-5
TGTGCCAGCAGCGTTGCCGGGACAGGGACCTACGAGCAGTACTTC	CASSVAGTGTYEQYF	.	TRBD1	TRBV7-2	TRBJ2-7
TGCGCCAGCAGCCGCGGGACTAGCGGCAATGAGCAGTTCTTC	CASSRGTSGNEQFF	.	TRBD2	TRBV5-1	TRBJ2-1
TGCAGTGCCCTCAAACGTGGGGAGCAGTTCTTC	CSALKRGEQFF	.	.	TRBV20-1	TRBJ2-1
TGCAGCGTTGAATTAGCGGGAGGGCCTTGGAATGAGCAGTTCTTC	CSVELAGGPWNEQFF	.	TRBD2	TRBV29-1	TRBJ2-1
TGTGCCAGCAAGACCCCGGGACTAGCGGGGGCCCATACGCAGTATTTT	CASKTPGLAGAHTQYF	.	TRBD2	TRBV19	TRBJ2-3
TGCGCCAGCAGCTTCTTGGACAGCACAGATACGCAGTATTTT	CASSFLDSTDTQYF	.	.	TRBV5-1	TRBJ2-3
TGCAGCGTTGAAGGGGCTGAAGCTTTCTTT	CSVEGAEAFF	few	.	TRBV29-1	TRBJ1-1
TGTGCCAGCAGCTTTATCAGCGGGGGGGCGTATTCCTACGAGCAGTACTTC	CASSFISGGAYSYEQYF	.	TRBD2	TRBV5-6	TRBJ2-7
TGTGCCAGCAGCGTAGTGGGGGCGGGGAACACCGGGGAGCTGTTTTTT	CASSVVGAGNTGELFF	once	.	TRBV9	TRBJ2-2
TGTGCCACCACCATGGGGCGGAACTACTACGAGCAGTACTTC	CATTMGRNYYEQYF	.	.	TRBV15	TRBJ2-7